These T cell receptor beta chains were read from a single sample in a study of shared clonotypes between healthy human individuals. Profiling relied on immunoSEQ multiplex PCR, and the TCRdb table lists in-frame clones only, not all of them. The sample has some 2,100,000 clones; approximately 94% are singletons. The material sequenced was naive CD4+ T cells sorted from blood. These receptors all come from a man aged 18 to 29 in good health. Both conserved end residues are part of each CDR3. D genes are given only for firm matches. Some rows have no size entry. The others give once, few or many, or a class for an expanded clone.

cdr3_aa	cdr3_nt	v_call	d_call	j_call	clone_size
CASSDYIGGTTGELFF	TGCGCCAGCAGTGATTATATCGGGGGTACCACCGGGGAGCTGTTTTTT	TRBV10-2	NA	TRBJ2-2	NA
CASSLARPNTGELFF	TGCGCCAGCAGCTTGGCCCGGCCGAACACCGGGGAGCTGTTTTTT	TRBV5-1	NA	TRBJ2-2	NA
CASSYTDSYEQYF	TGTGCCAGCAGCTATACGGACAGCTACGAGCAGTACTTC	TRBV5-6	NA	TRBJ2-7	once
CAIRPGETNYGYTF	TGTGCCATCCGTCCAGGGGAAACTAACTATGGCTACACCTTC	TRBV6-5	NA	TRBJ1-2	NA
CASSTTGYQPQHF	TGTGCCAGCAGTACGACAGGGTACCAGCCCCAGCATTTT	TRBV6-1	TRBD1	TRBJ1-5	NA
CASSRGGGDTQYF	TGTGCCAGCAGTCGTGGGGGGGGAGATACGCAGTATTTT	TRBV6-5	TRBD2	TRBJ2-3	NA
CASSVDPGGAGHTGELFF	TGTGCCAGCAGCGTCGACCCCGGGGGAGCAGGACACACCGGGGAGCTGTTTTTT	TRBV9	NA	TRBJ2-2	NA
CASSLGGATNEKLFF	TGTGCCAGCAGTTTAGGGGGGGCAACTAATGAAAAACTGTTTTTT	TRBV28	NA	TRBJ1-4	NA
CASSIQAGIYEQYF	TGTGCCAGTAGTATCCAGGCGGGAATCTACGAGCAGTACTTC	TRBV19	NA	TRBJ2-7	NA
CASSSDRGGYEQYF	TGTGCCAGCAGTTCCGACAGGGGGGGTTACGAGCAGTACTTC	TRBV7-9	TRBD1	TRBJ2-7	NA